Following are 18 T cell receptor beta chains from one sample sequenced in a study of blood T cell repertoires in COVID-19. Sequenced by immunoSEQ multiplex PCR; TCRdb stores in-frame clones only, minus some. The table shows roughly 250,000 clones, with about 79% occurring only once. Specimen: peripheral blood. The source is an elderly woman with acute or convalescent COVID-19.

The chain combines TRBV5-1 with TRBJ2-2; 9 positions match TRBD1. This CDR3 has 15 amino acids. Germline V gene sequence: CDR1 SGHRS, CDR2 YFSETQ. The ends lost 4 bases at V and 5 bases at J; junction bases unmatched: 6. The CDR3 loop is CASSLQGAGTGELFF. The DNA for the CDR3 is TGCGCCAGCAGCCTACAGGGGGCAGGGACCGGGGAGCTGTTTTTT.

This chain connects TRBV19 to TRBJ2-3; D remains ambiguous. Germline loops: CDR1 LNHDA, CDR2 SQIVND (reference sequence). The CDR3 runs to 13 residues. The germline V and J ends were trimmed by 5 bases and 5 bases, with 11 bases remaining between them. The CDR3 coding sequence is TGTGCCAGTAGTCTCCAGACGGGAGATACGCAGTATTTT. Translated, it gives CASSLQTGDTQYF.

The V call is TRBV7-9, the J call TRBJ2-5, with D maybe TRBD1 (5 bases). The V and J ends lost 2 bases and 3 bases respectively, with 10 bases between them. In germline, CDR1 is SEHNR, CDR2 FQNEAQ (reference sequence). CDR3 length: 14 residues. The CDR3 reads CASSLRAGKETQYF. DNA of the CDR3: TGTGCCAGCAGCTTACGGGCAGGGAAAGAGACCCAGTACTTC.

In this sample, this clone turned up once. The rearrangement joins TRBV12-3 or TRBV12-4 to TRBJ1-5; tentative D call: TRBD1 (5 bases). The CDR3 has 13 residues. Deletions cut 3 bases from V and 7 bases from J, with 10 bases between. The CDR3 nucleotides are TGTGCCAGCAGTTTCAGGGAGGACCAGCCCCAGCATTTT. Protein sequence: CASSFREDQPQHF.

The chain carries TRBV28 and TRBJ1-4, with a tentative D call TRBD1 (6 bases). The CDR3 contains 15 residues. V was pared by 6 bases and J by 8 bases, with 19 bases between. In germline, CDR1 is MDHEN, CDR2 SYDVKM. In DNA, the CDR3 is TGTGCCAGCAGCCTTACGGGACACAATAGGGAAAAACTGTTTTTT. Its translation is CASSLTGHNREKLFF.

The chain employs TRBV5-1 and TRBJ2-2; 9 bases align to TRBD2. This CDR3 comprises 16 residues. Germline lookup yields CDR1 SGHRS and CDR2 YFSETQ. After removal of 4 bases from V and 4 bases from J, the junction contained 8 bases not matched to a gene. Here the CDR3 DNA reads TGCGCCAGCAGCCCGATAAGCGGGGGGTCCACCGGGGAGCTGTTTTTT. Translation: CASSPISGGSTGELFF.

The genes are TRBV28 and TRBJ1-5; 8 nucleotides line up with TRBD1. The CDR3 spans 14 residues. Germline CDR1 reads MDHEN; CDR2 reads SYDVKM. Losses at the gene ends were 6 bases for V and 6 bases for J; bases not matched to a gene: 7. The CDR3 spells CASSYGTGSQPQHF. The DNA for the CDR3 is TGTGCCAGCAGCTACGGGACAGGAAGTCAGCCCCAGCATTTT.

The chain employs TRBV5-4 and TRBJ2-3; D gene ambiguous. Germline loops: CDR1 SGHNT, CDR2 YYREEE (reference sequence). The CDR3 runs 15 residues. V lost 4 bases and J lost 4, with 16 bases in between. CDR3 region: CASSGLGPVADTQYF. CDR3 in DNA: TGTGCCAGCAGCGGCCTTGGGCCAGTCGCAGATACGCAGTATTTT.

The chain employs TRBV28 and TRBJ1-4; D gene uncertain. The V and J ends lost 6 bases and 4 bases respectively, with 18 bases between them. The CDR3 contains 16 residues. The germline gives CDR1 MDHEN, CDR2 SYDVKM. For the CDR3, the DNA is TGTGCCAGCAGCCGATTCGGGAACAGCAATAATGAAAAACTGTTTTTT. As protein: CASSRFGNSNNEKLFF.

This rearrangement joins TRBV9 to TRBJ1-1; D perhaps matches TRBD1 (6 bases). This CDR3 is 14 amino acids long. The germline gives CDR1 SGDLS, CDR2 YYNGEE. V was cut by 1 base and J by 1 base, with 8 bases left in between. DNA of the CDR3: TGTGCCAGCAGCGTACACAGGGCGAACACTGAAGCTTTCTTT. Translated, it gives CASSVHRANTEAFF.

The chain couples TRBV9 to TRBJ2-3; D is ambiguous. This CDR3 has 14 amino acids. The V end was cut by 3 bases, the J end by 2 bases, with 10 bases between. Germline V gene lookup returns CDR1 SGDLS and CDR2 YYNGEE. This CDR3 is CASSALQFTDTQYF. The CDR3 DNA reads TGTGCCAGCAGCGCCCTTCAGTTCACAGATACGCAGTATTTT.

This clone has just a few counts. The rearrangement links TRBV7-8 to TRBJ1-3; D is perhaps TRBD1 (6 bases). The CDR3 is 15 amino acids. Germline CDR1 is SGHVS and CDR2 is FQNEAQ. The V gene lost 5 bases and the J gene lost 0 bases, with 11 bases spanning the gap. The CDR3 DNA sequence: TGTGCCAGCAGCCGACGGGACATCTCTGGAAACACCATATATTTT. It yields the protein CASSRRDISGNTIYF.

The J gene is TRBJ1-6, the V gene TRBV5-3; 9 nucleotides match TRBD1. TRBV5-3 is noted as an ORF with a role that remains uncertain. CDR3 length: 18 amino acids. Trimming at V came to 3 bases and at J to 2 bases, leaving 9 bases not matched to a gene. CDR3 loop: CARSYRRTGAPYNSPLHF. The CDR3 DNA reads as TGTGCCAGAAGCTACAGACGGACAGGGGCCCCCTATAATTCACCCCTCCACTTT.

The chain has TRBV5-1 and TRBJ2-7; D may be TRBD2 (6 bases). V dropped 3 bases and J dropped 0 bases, with 10 bases sitting between them. The CDR3 has 14 residues. The germline CDR1 and CDR2 sequences are SGHRS and YFSETQ. The CDR3 DNA follows: TGCGCCAGCAGCTATACCGGGAGCTCCTACGAGCAGTACTTC. Protein sequence: CASSYTGSSYEQYF.

The rearrangement uses TRBV19 and TRBJ1-6; tentatively, D is TRBD1 (5 bases). This CDR3 is built from 14 residues. Germline lookup yields CDR1 LNHDA and CDR2 SQIVND (reference sequence). V was shortened by 6 bases and J by 5 bases, with 11 bases between the two germline ends. Written as DNA, the CDR3 is TGTGCCAGTAGCACGCAGGGTGATAATTCACCCCTCCACTTT. This encodes CASSTQGDNSPLHF.

The chain is built from TRBV29-1 and TRBJ2-7; no firm D call. The germline CDR1 and CDR2 sequences are SQVTM and ANQGSEA. Trimming shortened V by 4 bases and J by 3 bases, and 10 bases separated the two germline ends. The CDR3 has 12 amino acids. CDR3 sequence (DNA): TGCAGCGTTGTTGGGCTCCACTACGAGCAGTACTTC. This gives the protein CSVVGLHYEQYF.

CDR3 DNA sequence: TGTGCCAGCAGCCGAAGAGCGGGGGTTGGAGAGACCCAGTACTTC. Its translation: CASSRRAGVGETQYF. The chain uses TRBV5-8 and TRBJ2-5; TRBD2 matches 8 bases. CDR1 is SGHTS, CDR2 YDEGEE, per germline. This CDR3 spans 15 amino acids. J lost 4 bases, V lost 4 bases, and 9 bases had no gene match. The whole variable domain, filled in from reference TRBV5-8 and TRBJ2-5, reads EAGVTQSPTHLIKTRGQQATLRCSPISGHTSVYWYQQALGLGLQFLLWYDEGEERNRGNFPPRFSGRQFPNYSSELNVNALELEDSALYLCASSRRAGVGETQYFGPGTRLLVL.

This chain uses TRBV5-1 with TRBJ2-5, with 8 bases aligning to TRBD1. This CDR3 is 14 amino acids long. Germline values: CDR1 SGHRS, CDR2 YFSETQ. J was trimmed by 1 base and V by 4 bases; bases with no gene match: 3. CDR3 nucleotide sequence: TGCGCCAGCAGCGCCGGGACAGGCCAAGAGACCCAGTACTTC. As protein: CASSAGTGQETQYF.